This T cell receptor (beta chain) derives from a study of breast tumors, draining lymph nodes, adjacent tissues. General study results and limits: Tumors had less TCR diversity than lymph nodes, more than nontumor tissue. Findings are consistent with lymph node origin and intratumoral expansion of most tumor T cells. Tumor and nontumor repertoires were significantly more similar in luminal-like than in basal-like breast cancer. The lymph node origin of tumor T cells was framed as consistent with a hypothesis, not demonstrated.

TCRdb called the multiplex PCR reads again in MiXCR, with one record for every CDR3 protein. This table has about 150,000 distinct CDR3 sequences, approximately 32% appearing once. Breast cancer patients provided tissue from their axillary draining lymph nodes. V lost 4 bases to trimming and J lost 5 bases, with 23 bases between them. The germline gives CDR1 DFQATT, CDR2 SNEGSKA (reference sequence). CDR3 length: 16 amino acids. Concerning this clonotype itself: Antigen unknown.

The V and J genes are TRBV20-1 and TRBJ2-5; a possible D gene is TRBD2 (7 bases). The receptor was isolated from a female donor with breast cancer. Some clones in this sample may be carry-over from other donors' samples. The sequenced sample consisted of axillary lymph node tissue. CDR3 DNA sequence: TGCAGTGCTACCGGCGAGGGGGGGGGGGCCGGGGAGACCCAGTACTTC. Its protein product is CSATGEGGGAGETQYF.